This T cell receptor (beta chain) was obtained from a study of blood T cells in healthy people across ages. The CDR3 consists of 13 residues. Looked up from germline, CDR1 is SGHRS and CDR2 is YFSETQ. V was cut by 7 bases and J by 0 bases, with 10 bases left in between. Primers used in a second PCR of about 6 to 12 cycles were a sample-barcoded 5' primer and a J-beta primer mix. TCRdb re-derived calls from the 5' RACE reads in MiXCR, one entry per CDR3 protein. The sample includes some 1.8 million distinct CDR3 sequences, roughly two fifths of them seen just once. Sequencing used blood. The chain joins TRBV5-1 to TRBJ1-1, with no clear D. This sequence originates from a human donor in good health. The CDR3 reads CASGMGLNTEAFF. The CDR3 DNA reads TGCGCCAGCGGCATGGGGTTGAACACTGAAGCTTTCTTT.